Each of the 14 T cell receptor beta chains below was sequenced from the same sample in a study of monozygotic twins with inflammatory bowel disease. Using the 5' RACE reads, TCRdb records one entry per CDR3 protein without DNA. This sample carries some 450,000 distinct CDR3 sequences, with about 2.2% going to the ten biggest clones. Sequencing used blood. Receptor source: a human donor with ulcerative colitis or Crohn's disease, or a healthy co-twin of an affected twin (not recorded which).

V gene TRBV20-1 combines with J gene TRBJ1-5; TCRdb picks TRBD1, but there is no DNA to check that call. Germline-derived CDR1 and CDR2 are DFQATT and SNEGSKA (reference sequence). There are 14 residues in the CDR3. The CDR3 reads CSARDTRGLQPQHF.

This chain joins TRBV6-5 and TRBJ2-5; TCRdb's D call, TRBD1, is unchecked because there is no DNA. The CDR3 consists of 15 residues. The germline CDR1 and CDR2 sequences are MNHEY and SVGAGI. CDR3 loop: CASRLLQGPQETQYF.

The chain joins TRBV18 to TRBJ2-7. Germline V gene data show CDR1 as KGHSH and CDR2 as LQKENI. There are 13 residues in the CDR3. The CDR3 is CASSHGASNEQYF.

The chain has TRBV7-2 and TRBJ2-1; absent DNA, TCRdb's TRBD2 call cannot be checked. From germline, CDR1 is SGHTA and CDR2 FQGNSA. The CDR3 loop spans 16 amino acids. The CDR3 loop reads CASSLQGSGTYNEQFF.

The chain has TRBV20-1 and TRBJ2-7. The CDR3 consists of 14 residues. Germline lookup yields CDR1 DFQATT and CDR2 SNEGSKA (reference sequence). CDR3 in amino acids: CSARDSALVYEQYF.

The CDR3 is CASSSPRTGRGETQYF. V gene TRBV5-1 combines with J gene TRBJ2-5; TCRdb proposes TRBD1, but this gene call is untestable without DNA. The CDR3 runs to 16 residues. Germline V gene data show CDR1 as SGHRS and CDR2 as YFSETQ. Full variable domain (missing parts from reference TRBV5-1 and TRBJ2-5): KAGVTQTPRYLIKTRGQQVTLSCSPISGHRSVSWYQQTPGQGLQFLFEYFSETQRNKGNFPGRFSGRQFSNSRSEMNVSTLELGDSALYLCASSSPRTGRGETQYFGPGTRLLVL.

The genes are TRBV5-1 and TRBJ2-3; TCRdb returns TRBD2, unconfirmable since there is no DNA. This CDR3 spans 15 amino acids. The V gene's germline CDR1 is SGHRS and CDR2 YFSETQ. This CDR3 is CASSPSGGGIVAQYF.

The V gene is TRBV18, the J gene TRBJ1-1. The CDR3 covers 15 residues. Germline CDR1 is KGHSH and CDR2 is LQKENI. The CDR3 reads CASSPPSSGKAEAFF.

This rearrangement joins TRBV20-1 to TRBJ1-3; TCRdb outputs TRBD1, but without DNA this stays unchecked. From germline, CDR1 is DFQATT and CDR2 SNEGSKA (reference sequence). The CDR3 loop spans 14 amino acids. The CDR3 loop is CSVPDRGSGNTIYF.

This rearrangement joins TRBV11-2 to TRBJ1-1; the D call of TRBD1 rests on TCRdb alone, since no DNA is present to check it. The CDR3 extends over 13 amino acids. The germline V gene has CDR1 SGHAT and CDR2 FQNNGV. CDR3 loop: CASNRQINTEAFF. Together with reference TRBV11-2 and TRBJ1-1, the CDR3 gives the full variable domain: EAGVAQSPRYKIIEKRQSVAFWCNPISGHATLYWYQQILGQGPKLLIQFQNNGVVDDSQLPKDRFSAERLKGVDSTLKIQPAKLEDSAVYLCASNRQINTEAFFGQGTRLTVV.

The chain has TRBV2 and TRBJ2-3; TCRdb calls TRBD1, which cannot be checked without DNA. The CDR3 is 16 residues long. Germline lookup yields CDR1 SNHLY and CDR2 FYNNEI. The CDR3 loop reads CASSGPRDVPTDTQYF. The full variable domain, completed using reference TRBV2 and TRBJ2-3, is EPEVTQTPSHQVTQMGQEVILRCVPISNHLYFYWYRQILGQKVEFLVSFYNNEISEKSEIFDDQFSVERPDGSNFTLKIRSTKLEDSAMYFCASSGPRDVPTDTQYFGPGTRLTVL.

V gene TRBV12-3 or TRBV12-4 combines with J gene TRBJ2-1. The CDR3 length is 14 residues. The CDR3 loop is CASQPRQLYNEQFF.

The chain recombines TRBV6-1 with TRBJ2-1; TCRdb gives TRBD2 as the D gene, but with no DNA this cannot be confirmed. The CDR3 is 12 amino acids. Per germline, CDR1 MNHNS and CDR2 SASEGT. CDR3: CASRGLAHEQFF.

The gene calls are TRBV30 and TRBJ1-6. This CDR3 spans 12 amino acids. Germline V gene lookup returns CDR1 GTSNPN and CDR2 SVGIG (reference sequence). This CDR3 is CAWGRDNSPLHF. The full variable domain, completed using reference TRBV30 and TRBJ1-6, is SQTIHQWPATLVQPVGSPLSLECTVEGTSNPNLYWYRQAAGRGLQLLFYSVGIGQISSEVPQNLSASRPQDRQFILSSKKLLLSDSGFYLCAWGRDNSPLHFGNGTRLTVT.